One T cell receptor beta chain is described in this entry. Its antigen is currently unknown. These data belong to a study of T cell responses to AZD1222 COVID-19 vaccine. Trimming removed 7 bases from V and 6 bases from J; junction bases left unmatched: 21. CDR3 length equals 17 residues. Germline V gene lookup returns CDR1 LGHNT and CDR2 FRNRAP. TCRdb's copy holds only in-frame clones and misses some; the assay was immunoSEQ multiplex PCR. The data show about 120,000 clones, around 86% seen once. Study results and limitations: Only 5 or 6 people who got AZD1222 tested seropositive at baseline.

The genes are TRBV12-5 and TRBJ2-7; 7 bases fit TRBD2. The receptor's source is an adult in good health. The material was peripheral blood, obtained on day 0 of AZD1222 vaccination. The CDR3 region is CASALPCPYCGGGEQYF. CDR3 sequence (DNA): TGTGCTAGTGCCCTCCCCTGTCCCTACTGCGGGGGTGGCGAGCAGTACTTC.